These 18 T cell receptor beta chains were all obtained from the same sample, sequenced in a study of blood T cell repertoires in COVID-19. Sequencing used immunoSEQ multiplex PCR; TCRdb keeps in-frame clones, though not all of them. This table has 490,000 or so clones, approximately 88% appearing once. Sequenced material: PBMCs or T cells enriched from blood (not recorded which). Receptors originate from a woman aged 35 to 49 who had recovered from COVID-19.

The CDR3: CASSSPREVAETQYF. The CDR3 region has the DNA TGTGCCAGCAGTTCTCCCCGGGAGGTAGCGGAGACCCAGTACTTC. This rearrangement joins TRBV27 to TRBJ2-5; 7 nucleotides align to TRBD2. CDR1 and CDR2 from the germline V gene are MNHEY and SMNVEV (reference sequence). With 4 bases clipped from V and 5 bases from J, the junction kept 10 bases outside the gene matches. The CDR3 runs 15 residues.

The CDR3: CASSSDTYGYTF. The CDR3, as DNA: TGTGCCAGCAGTTCCGACACCTATGGCTACACCTTC. This chain connects TRBV12-3 or TRBV12-4 to TRBJ1-2; D ambiguous. V was shortened by 4 bases and J by 4 bases, with 7 bases between the two germline ends. CDR3 length: 12 amino acids.

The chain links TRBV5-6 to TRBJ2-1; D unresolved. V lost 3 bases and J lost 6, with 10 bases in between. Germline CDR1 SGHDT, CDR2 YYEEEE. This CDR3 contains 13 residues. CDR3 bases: TGTGCCAGCAGCTCGTCCGGTCTCAATGAGCAGTTCTTC. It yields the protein CASSSSGLNEQFF.

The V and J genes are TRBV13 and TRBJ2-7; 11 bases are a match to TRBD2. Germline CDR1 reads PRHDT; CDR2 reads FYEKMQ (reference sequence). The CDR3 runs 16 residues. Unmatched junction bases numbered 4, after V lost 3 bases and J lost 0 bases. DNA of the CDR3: TGTGCCAGCAGCTTGGTGACTAGCGGGGTCTCCTACGAGCAGTACTTC. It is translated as CASSLVTSGVSYEQYF.

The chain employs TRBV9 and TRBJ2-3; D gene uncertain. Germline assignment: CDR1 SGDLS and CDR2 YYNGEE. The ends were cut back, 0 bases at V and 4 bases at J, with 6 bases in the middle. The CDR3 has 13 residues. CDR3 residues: CASSVGSPDTQYF. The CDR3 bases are TGTGCCAGCAGCGTAGGTAGCCCAGATACGCAGTATTTT.

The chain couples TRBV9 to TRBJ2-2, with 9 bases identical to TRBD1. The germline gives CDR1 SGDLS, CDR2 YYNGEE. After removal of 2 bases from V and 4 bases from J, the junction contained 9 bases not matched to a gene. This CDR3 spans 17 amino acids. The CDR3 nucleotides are TGTGCCAGCAGCGTCTCACAGGGGGCCTCGAGCACCGGGGAGCTGTTTTTT. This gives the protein CASSVSQGASSTGELFF.

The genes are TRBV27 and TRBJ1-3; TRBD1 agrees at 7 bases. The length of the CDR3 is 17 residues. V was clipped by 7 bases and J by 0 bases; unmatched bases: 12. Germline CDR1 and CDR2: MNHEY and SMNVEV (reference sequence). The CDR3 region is CASIGRAGGLSGNTIYF. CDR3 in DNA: TGTGCCAGCATAGGTAGGGCAGGGGGTCTCTCTGGAAACACCATATATTTT.

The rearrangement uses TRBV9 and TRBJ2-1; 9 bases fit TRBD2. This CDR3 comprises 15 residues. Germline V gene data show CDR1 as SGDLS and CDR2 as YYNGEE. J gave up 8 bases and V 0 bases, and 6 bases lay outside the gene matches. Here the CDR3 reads CASSVDLAGIYEQFF. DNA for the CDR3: TGTGCCAGCAGCGTAGATCTAGCGGGAATTTATGAGCAGTTCTTC.

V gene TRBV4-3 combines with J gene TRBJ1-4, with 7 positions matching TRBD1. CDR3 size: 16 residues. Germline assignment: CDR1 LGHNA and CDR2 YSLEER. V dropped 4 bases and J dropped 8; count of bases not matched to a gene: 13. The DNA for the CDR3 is TGCGCCAGCAGCCGTGAGCGGCAGGGGGTTGTCGAAAAACTGTTTTTT. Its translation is CASSRERQGVVEKLFF.

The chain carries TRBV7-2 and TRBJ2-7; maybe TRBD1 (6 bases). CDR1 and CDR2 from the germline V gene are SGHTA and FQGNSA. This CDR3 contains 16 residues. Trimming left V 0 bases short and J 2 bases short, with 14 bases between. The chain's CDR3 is CASSLAQGTTTYEQYF. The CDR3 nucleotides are TGTGCCAGCAGCTTAGCGCAGGGGACGACGACCTACGAGCAGTACTTC.

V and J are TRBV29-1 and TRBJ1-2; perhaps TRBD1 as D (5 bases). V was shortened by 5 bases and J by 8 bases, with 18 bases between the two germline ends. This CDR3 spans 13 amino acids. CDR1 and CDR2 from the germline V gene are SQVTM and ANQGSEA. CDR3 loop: CSVPQEGVWGYTF. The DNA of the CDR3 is TGCAGCGTTCCCCAGGAAGGGGTTTGGGGCTACACCTTC. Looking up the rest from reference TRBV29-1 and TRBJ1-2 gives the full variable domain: SAVISQKPSRDICQRGTSLTIQCQVDSQVTMMFWYRQQPGQSLTLIATANQGSEATYESGFVIDKFPISRPNLTFSTLTVSNMSPEDSSIYLCSVPQEGVWGYTFGSGTRLTVV.

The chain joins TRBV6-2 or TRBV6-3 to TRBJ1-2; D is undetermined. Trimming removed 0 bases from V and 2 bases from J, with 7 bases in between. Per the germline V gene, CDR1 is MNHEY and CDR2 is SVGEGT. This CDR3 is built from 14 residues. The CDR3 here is CASSYSSINYGYTF. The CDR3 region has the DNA TGTGCCAGCAGTTACTCGAGCATAAACTATGGCTACACCTTC.

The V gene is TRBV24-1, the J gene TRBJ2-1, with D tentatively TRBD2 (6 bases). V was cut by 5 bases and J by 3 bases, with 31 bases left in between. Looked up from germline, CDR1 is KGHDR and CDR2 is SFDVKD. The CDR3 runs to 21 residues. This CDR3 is CATSGPRGTDNLRLFYNEQFF. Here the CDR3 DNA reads TGTGCCACCAGTGGCCCCCGCGGGACGGACAATTTGCGGCTATTCTACAATGAGCAGTTCTTC.

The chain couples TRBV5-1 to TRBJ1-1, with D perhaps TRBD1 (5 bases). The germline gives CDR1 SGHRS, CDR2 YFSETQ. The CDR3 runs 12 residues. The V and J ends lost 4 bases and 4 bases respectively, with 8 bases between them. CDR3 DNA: TGCGCCAGCAGCGCCGGGGGCACTGAAGCTTTCTTT. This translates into CASSAGGTEAFF.

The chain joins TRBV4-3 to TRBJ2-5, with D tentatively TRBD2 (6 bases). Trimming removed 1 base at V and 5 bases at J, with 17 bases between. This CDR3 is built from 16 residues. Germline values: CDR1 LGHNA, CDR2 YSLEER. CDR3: CASSQVLGAGGETQYF. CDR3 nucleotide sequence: TGCGCCAGCAGCCAAGTCCTAGGAGCTGGAGGGGAGACCCAGTACTTC.

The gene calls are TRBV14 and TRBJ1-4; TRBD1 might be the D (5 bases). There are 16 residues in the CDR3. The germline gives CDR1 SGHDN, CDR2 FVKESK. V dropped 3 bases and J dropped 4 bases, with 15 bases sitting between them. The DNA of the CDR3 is TGTGCCAGCAGCCATTTCACGGGGGACCTTAATGAAAAACTGTTTTTT. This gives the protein CASSHFTGDLNEKLFF.

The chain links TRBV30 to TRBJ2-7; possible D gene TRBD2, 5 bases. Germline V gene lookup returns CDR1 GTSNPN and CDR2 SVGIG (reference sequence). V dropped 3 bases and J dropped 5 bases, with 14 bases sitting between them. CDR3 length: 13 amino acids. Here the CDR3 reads CAWSARGLHEQYF. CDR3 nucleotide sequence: TGTGCCTGGAGCGCGAGAGGGCTCCACGAGCAGTACTTC.

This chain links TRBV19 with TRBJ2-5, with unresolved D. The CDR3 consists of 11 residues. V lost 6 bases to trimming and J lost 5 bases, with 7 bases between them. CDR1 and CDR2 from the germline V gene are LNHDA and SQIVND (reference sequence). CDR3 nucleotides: TGTGCCAGTAGGGTCAGGGAGACCCAGTACTTC. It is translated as CASRVRETQYF.